Listed here are 18 T cell receptor beta chains from one sample, sequenced in a study of cytomegalovirus exposure and HLA in healthy donors. In the PCR, 60 Vbeta and 13 Jbeta primers were used. Using immunoSEQ multiplex PCR, the repertoire was profiled, and TCRdb retains in-frame clones only, with some absent. This sample's clone table lists 70,000 to 80,000 clones. Sequencing was carried out using PBMCs. Every receptor here comes from a man aged 35-49 years in good health and CMV-seronegative.

This chain uses TRBV30 with TRBJ1-1; TRBD1 is a possible D gene (5 bases). The CDR3 contains 14 residues. Germline V gives CDR1 GTSNPN, CDR2 SVGIG (reference sequence). V lost 0 bases to trimming and J lost 6 bases, with 14 bases between them. The CDR3 region is CAWSVGGNYAEAFF. CDR3 DNA sequence: TGTGCCTGGAGTGTGGGGGGTAACTACGCTGAAGCTTTCTTT. Full variable domain (missing parts from reference TRBV30 and TRBJ1-1): SQTIHQWPATLVQPVGSPLSLECTVEGTSNPNLYWYRQAAGRGLQLLFYSVGIGQISSEVPQNLSASRPQDRQFILSSKKLLLSDSGFYLCAWSVGGNYAEAFFGQGTRLTVV.

The rearrangement uses TRBV29-1 and TRBJ2-7, with D unclear. The CDR3 spans 12 residues. Trimming shortened V by 1 base and J by 2 bases, and 6 bases separated the two germline ends. Per germline, CDR1 SQVTM and CDR2 ANQGSEA. This CDR3 is CSVEVEPYEQYF. CDR3 nucleotide sequence: TGCAGCGTTGAAGTGGAGCCCTACGAGCAGTACTTC.

The chain carries TRBV5-1 and TRBJ1-1; 7 bases match TRBD1. V was clipped by 3 bases and J by 3 bases; unmatched bases: 2. CDR3 length: 13 residues. The germline V gene has CDR1 SGHRS and CDR2 YFSETQ. CDR3 coding DNA: TGCGCCAGCAGCTCAGGGACAGACACTGAAGCTTTCTTT. Translation gives CASSSGTDTEAFF.

The rearrangement joins TRBV7-9 to TRBJ2-2, with TRBD1 matching over 7 bases. The CDR3 has 15 amino acids. Trimming cost V 5 bases and J 1 base; bases outside gene matches: 4. Per the germline V gene, CDR1 is SEHNR and CDR2 is FQNEAQ (reference sequence). The CDR3 is CASSPRTGNTGELFF. As DNA, the CDR3 is TGTGCCAGCAGCCCGCGGACAGGGAACACCGGGGAGCTGTTTTTT.

V gene TRBV5-1 combines with J gene TRBJ2-1; D is unresolved. This CDR3 is built from 15 residues. The germline gives CDR1 SGHRS, CDR2 YFSETQ. V lost 3 bases to trimming and J lost 2 bases, with 12 bases between them. The CDR3 DNA is TGCGCCAGCAGCTCCGAAGCGCATACCTACAATGAGCAGTTCTTC. It yields the protein CASSSEAHTYNEQFF.

The J gene is TRBJ1-5, the V gene TRBV19, with TRBD1 as a possible D gene (5 bases). V lost 5 bases and J 2 bases, leaving 7 bases between the germline ends. Germline CDR1 reads LNHDA; CDR2 reads SQIVND (reference sequence). This CDR3 contains 13 residues. CDR3 coding DNA: TGTGCCAGTAGTCAGGGTCGCAATCAGCCCCAGCATTTT. As protein: CASSQGRNQPQHF.

This chain joins TRBV4-1 and TRBJ1-5; maybe TRBD1 (6 bases). Trimming took off 2 bases at V and 3 bases at J, with 8 bases between the two ends. The germline V gene encodes CDR1 MGHRA and CDR2 YSYEKL. The length of the CDR3 is 14 residues. The CDR3, as DNA: TGCGCCAGCAGCCAACAGGGGAACAATCAGCCCCAGCATTTT. It codes for CASSQQGNNQPQHF.

The genes are TRBV7-2 and TRBJ1-1, with D uncertain. V lost 5 bases to trimming and J lost 11 bases, with 18 bases between them. This CDR3 comprises 13 residues. Germline-derived CDR1 and CDR2 are SGHTA and FQGNSA. CDR3 in amino acids: CASSRRELGRAFF. For the CDR3, the DNA is TGTGCCAGCAGCCGCCGGGAACTCGGTAGGGCTTTCTTT.

The V and J genes are TRBV7-3 and TRBJ2-2; 7 bases map to TRBD2. The V gene end was trimmed by 2 bases and the J gene end by 6 bases; junction bases not matched to a gene: 9. From germline, CDR1 is SGHTA and CDR2 FQGTGA. The CDR3 loop spans 16 amino acids. The CDR3, as DNA: TGTGCCAGCAGCTTAGGGCGGACTAGTCAAGCCGGGGAGCTGTTTTTT. This codes for CASSLGRTSQAGELFF.

The V and J genes are TRBV13 and TRBJ2-3; the match to TRBD1 covers 10 bases. Germline trimming cut 5 bases from V and 3 bases from J; bases unmatched to any gene: 5. Germline CDR1 and CDR2: PRHDT and FYEKMQ (reference sequence). CDR3 length: 15 residues. CDR3 coding DNA: TGTGCCAGCAGCCCGGACAGGGGGAGGACAGATACGCAGTATTTT. Its protein product is CASSPDRGRTDTQYF.

J is TRBJ2-2 and V is TRBV4-2, with D uncertain. V was trimmed by 1 base and J by 0 bases, leaving 6 bases between them. Per the germline V gene, CDR1 is LGHNA and CDR2 is YNFKEQ. This CDR3 has 15 amino acids. CDR3 bases: TGTGCCAGCAGCCAAGTTGCGGCGAACACCGGGGAGCTGTTTTTT. Residues: CASSQVAANTGELFF.

The V call is TRBV30, the J call TRBJ2-1, with D possibly TRBD1 on 6 matching bases. V was cut by 7 bases and J by 7 bases, with 23 bases left in between. The germline V gene has CDR1 GTSNPN and CDR2 SVGIG (reference sequence). The CDR3 loop spans 15 amino acids. The CDR3 DNA reads as TGTGCCTCAACCGCCCCGGACAGTTACCTAAATGAGCAGTTCTTC. Its translation: CASTAPDSYLNEQFF.

J is TRBJ2-5 and V is TRBV5-1; 11 bases line up with TRBD2. Unmatched junction bases numbered 6, after V lost 7 bases and J lost 1 base. The CDR3 runs 15 residues. CDR1 SGHRS and CDR2 YFSETQ come from the germline V gene. Here the CDR3 DNA reads TGCGCCAGCGCACGGACTAGCGGGTCCCAAGAGACCCAGTACTTC. Its translation is CASARTSGSQETQYF.

The rearrangement joins TRBV4-1 to TRBJ1-4; TRBD1 is a possible D gene (5 bases). Germline V gene lookup returns CDR1 MGHRA and CDR2 YSYEKL. V shed 0 bases and J shed 8 bases, with 19 bases lying between them. The CDR3 has 17 residues. CDR3 loop: CASSQDGMRQGGEKLFF. The CDR3 DNA sequence: TGCGCCAGCAGCCAAGATGGAATGAGGCAGGGAGGGGAAAAACTGTTTTTT.

The CDR3 sequence is CASSSEIDTEAFF. As DNA, the CDR3 is TGCGCCAGCAGCTCCGAGATCGACACTGAAGCTTTCTTT. The chain recombines TRBV5-1 with TRBJ1-1; D is unresolved. The CDR3 loop spans 13 amino acids. V shed 3 bases and J shed 3 bases, with 9 bases lying between them. CDR1 is SGHRS and CDR2 is YFSETQ in the germline V gene.

V and J are TRBV7-9 and TRBJ2-2; 10 bases align to TRBD1. V lost 6 bases, J lost 4 bases, and 5 bases stayed unmatched. The germline V gene has CDR1 SEHNR and CDR2 FQNEAQ (reference sequence). The CDR3 is made up of 15 amino acids. The CDR3 region has the DNA TGTGCCAGCAGACCTGGACAGGGGGGCACCGGGGAGCTGTTTTTT. Translated: CASRPGQGGTGELFF. The whole variable domain, remainder taken from reference TRBV7-9 and TRBJ2-2, is DTGVSQNPRHKITKRGQNVTFRCDPISEHNRLYWYRQTLGQGPEFLTYFQNEAQLEKSRLLSDRFSAERPKGSFSTLEIQRTEQGDSAMYLCASRPGQGGTGELFFGEGSRLTVL.

The chain recombines TRBV6-1 with TRBJ1-6; 7 bases map to TRBD1. The ends lost 6 bases at V and 7 bases at J; junction bases unmatched: 3. The CDR3 runs to 13 residues. The germline V gene has CDR1 MNHNS and CDR2 SASEGT. The CDR3 protein is CASRTGENSPLHF. As DNA, the CDR3 is TGTGCCAGCAGAACAGGGGAAAATTCACCCCTCCACTTT.

This chain connects TRBV7-6 to TRBJ2-7; D call uncertain. The CDR3 has 13 residues. The germline V gene has CDR1 SGHVS and CDR2 FNYEAQ. V lost 5 bases and J 3 bases, leaving 11 bases between the germline ends. The CDR3 nucleotides are TGTGCCAGCAGCCAGGAACAGCACTACGAGCAGTACTTC. It specifies CASSQEQHYEQYF.